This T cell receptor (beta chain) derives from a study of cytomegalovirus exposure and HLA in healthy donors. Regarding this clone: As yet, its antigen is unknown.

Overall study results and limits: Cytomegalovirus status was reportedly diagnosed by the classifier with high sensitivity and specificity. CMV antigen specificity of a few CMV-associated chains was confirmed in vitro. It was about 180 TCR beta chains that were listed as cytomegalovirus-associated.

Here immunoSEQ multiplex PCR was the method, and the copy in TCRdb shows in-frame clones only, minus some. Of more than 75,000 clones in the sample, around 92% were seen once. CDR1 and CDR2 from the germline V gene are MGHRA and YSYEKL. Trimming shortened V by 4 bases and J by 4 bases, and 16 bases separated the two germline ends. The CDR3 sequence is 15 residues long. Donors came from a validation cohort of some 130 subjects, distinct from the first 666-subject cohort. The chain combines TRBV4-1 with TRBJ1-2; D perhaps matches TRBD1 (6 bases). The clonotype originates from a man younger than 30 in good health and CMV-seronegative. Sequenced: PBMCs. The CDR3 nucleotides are TGCGCCAGCAGCCGGCCCGCCACAGGGAGCTATGGCTACACCTTC. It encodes CASSRPATGSYGYTF.